Described below is a single T cell receptor (beta chain) sequence and its context. The specificity of this receptor is unknown. No per-base quality is available; no much larger clone lies one base away. The sample is drawn from a study of cytomegalovirus exposure and HLA in healthy donors (dated by TCRdb to about 2017). Regarding the study in general: An earlier analysis of some 500 of the donors reported roughly 270 Gb of sequence data and 120 million or so unique TCR beta sequences from about 200 million T cells. Around 330 gigabases of sequencing data and around 90 million unique TCR sequences made up an early release that covered roughly 670 HLA-typed donors. Of the 350 to 450 genotyped donors, approximately 81% were placed in the genetic ancestry cluster associated with self-reported Caucasian donors. The study aimed to test whether signatures of past pathogen exposure could be identified by cataloging public T cell receptors. The study used immunosequencing to profile the T cell repertoires of about 670 subjects and linked those repertoires to cytomegalovirus serostatus. Along with the approximately 650-subject first cohort, a separate validation cohort of 120 different subjects was used. High-throughput TCR immunosequencing, statistical association of individual TCRs with disease status, and machine learning were combined to predict cytomegalovirus infection status. A later analysis re-analyzed previously published TCR beta repertoires from approximately 700 donors and added high-resolution HLA genotyping to study TCR occurrence patterns. The later analysis used no new phenotypic data to find candidate immune exposures, relying instead on TCR beta sequences and their occurrence across donors. To decide whether each TCR beta V gene segment behaved as functional or pseudogenic, an earlier analysis of fewer than 750 of the donors relied on high-throughput TCR beta sequencing. Donor age, sex, ethnicity and CMV serostatus were compiled alongside the repertoire data. A later genetic analysis took genome-wide SNP genotypes for about three fifths of the 666 donors and used that subset as a discovery cohort. Every discovery cohort repertoire had been produced on one sequencing platform. HLA typing covered class I and class II loci at four-digit resolution. The number of typed donors differed by locus: 629-630 for A, B, C, DRB1 and DQB1; 500 to 550 for DQA1; 606 for DPA1; and 400 to 480 for DPB1. Because of strong linkage in the cohort, 4 to 6 DR-DQ haplotypes were treated as single units for association and clustering. On average, 235,054 unique TCR beta nucleotide sequences were sequenced per donor among 350 to 400 genotyped donors of the cohort, with 15% to 20% of those sequences being non-productive.

The cohort comprised around 700 healthy bone marrow donors. At the time of sampling, all cohort members were nominally healthy, though unrecorded immune exposures were likely present. The donor was CMV seropositive and was included in the group of 250 to 350 seropositive cohort members. Each donor provided a peripheral blood sample, and peripheral blood mononuclear cells were used for TCR beta sequencing. The Qiagen DNeasy Blood Extraction Kit was used to extract genomic DNA from the blood cell samples. What the authors observed across the whole study: The authors suggested that the approach could potentially be generalized to other disease states and immunological phenotypes. Because counts were too low, roughly 17 rarely observed V segments, including chromosome 9 orphons, were left out of the earlier analysis of a few hundred of the donors. Three of the identified cytomegalovirus-associated TCR beta chains were confirmed in vitro to be specific for cytomegalovirus antigens. Assigning TCR associations to individual alleles was difficult when HLA alleles, especially DR and DQ, strongly co-occurred. In a later genetic analysis, a missense DCLRE1C variant was associated with V-gene and J-gene trimming of TCR beta chains, and the association was replicated in an independent cohort. Across donors, most TCR sequences were observed very rarely, whereas some public TCRs were present in many individuals. Only TCR beta chains were sequenced in this cohort, and the absence of alpha or paired-chain data limited detectable features. Compared with the approximately 720-donor mean, donors in an Asian-associated ancestry cluster had fewer N-insertions in productive TCRs, according to a later genetic analysis. Linkage disequilibrium might explain the correlated functional status among segregating V segments, but an unknown experimental factor could not be excluded. Most CMV-associated TCR beta chains appeared to be HLA-restricted in a later analysis, and the HLA associations seemed to be driven largely by CMV exposure. Several of the top co-occurrence clusters appeared to be linked to parvovirus B19, influenza, CMV and Epstein-Barr virus, according to a later analysis. In the study, some 160 TCR beta chains were listed as associated with cytomegalovirus. A further reported finding was that TCR beta sequences accurately predicted the HLA-A and HLA-B alleles for most subjects in the first cohort. In a later analysis, the rate of TCR association differed among HLA loci, with DRB1 alleles having the most associated TCRs and HLA-C alleles having the fewest. The presence/absence analyses assumed that sequencing depth was roughly uniform across donors, and that assumption may not be true. In both the original and validation cohorts, the classifier was reported to diagnose cytomegalovirus status with high specificity and sensitivity. The only immune exposure information available for the cohort was CMV serostatus. A group of highly shared sequence variants was considered likely to be a technical artifact of the sequencing pipeline. At a false discovery rate of 0.05, a later analysis linked under 20,000 TCR beta sequences to specific HLA alleles. A later analysis found that HLA-associated TCR beta chains were more clonally expanded and had lower generation probabilities than equally common non-associated chains. HLA typing was unavailable for some donors at each locus, so association tests used only the typed subset. In an earlier analysis of approximately 600 of the donors, most TCR beta V segments were observed in productive rearrangements about 90% or about 30% of the time, broadly matching IMGT annotations.

The library was obtained by the immunoSEQ multiplex PCR assay. For the multiplex PCR, a mixture combining 60 forward primers for TCR Vbeta segments and 13 reverse primers for TCR Jbeta segments was used. Amplification of the CDR3 region of rearranged TCR beta genes was performed with a multiplex PCR assay on genomic DNA. Amplified TCR beta libraries were sequenced as 87-base-pair reads on the Illumina HiSeq System. Per the source publication's procedure: A later analysis counted tens of millions of unique TCR beta chains across the 650 to 800 repertoires, and some 12 million of these chains were shared by at least two donors. To remove PCR and sequencing errors, raw reads were error-corrected and collapsed into unique sequences using a nearest-neighbor algorithm that merged closely related sequences. CDR3 sequences were aligned to IMGT reference sequences to assign V, D and J gene segments. Each retained sequence needed at least a six-nucleotide match to both a V gene segment and a J gene segment. Rearrangements were classified as productive when the CDR3 lacked stop codons and remained in frame with V and J, and all other rearrangements were classified as non-productive. CDR3 was defined by IMGT convention, running from the second conserved V-encoded cysteine to the conserved J-encoded phenylalanine. In an earlier analysis of 550 to 650 of the donors, sequences lacking an unambiguous match to a single V gene segment were excluded. In an earlier analysis of several hundred of the donors, V segments were called functional above 56.7% productive rearrangements and were called segregating when the between-donor standard deviation exceeded 5%. A statistical classification framework was built for diagnosing cytomegalovirus status from the catalog of TCR beta chain sequences. A later analysis assigned V and J genes by comparing TCR nucleotide sequences with IMGT/GENE-DB human TR gene sequences. In a later analysis, CDR3 sequences and most-parsimonious VDJ recombination scenarios were assigned using the TCRdist pipeline. A later analysis defined each TCR beta chain by its CDR3 amino acid sequence plus V-gene family, and excluded reads lacking a unique V-gene family. As a way to deal with suspected cross-contamination and a sequencing artifact, a later analysis dropped nearly 600 nucleotide sequences that were highly shared and had low generation probability. A later analysis calculated a clonal expansion index for each public chain from normalized within-repertoire ranks of inferred template counts. Generation probabilities in a later analysis came from a VDJ recombination model fitted to out-of-frame rearrangements, and those results were checked against IGoR. A later analysis scored TCR-TCR, TCR-HLA and TCR-CMV co-occurrence with hypergeometric tests, applying a repertoire-size bias correction to TCR pairs. A later analysis estimated false discovery rates by permuting HLA or CMV assignments 20 times. In a later analysis, co-occurring TCRs were grouped using DBSCAN, with TCRdist sequence similarity added in when clustering inside HLA-allele-positive subsets. Repertoires with fewer than 30,000 or more than 120,000 public chains were left out of co-occurrence clustering, as were about 5 repertoires with anomalous nucleotide sharing. TCRdb holds this immuneACCESS table with in-frame rearrangements only. Some clones are missing; in checked studies, unresolved V genes explain under half, and the rest has no known cause. D and trimming were read from the DNA, whereas the V and J calls and clone size are those reported in that table. The sample table records around 170,000 clones; 84% of these occur just once. In total, the top ten clones hold about 2.4% of the sample.

The TCR comes from a woman between 45 and 65 years old in good health and CMV-seropositive. Input material: PBMCs.

This receptor has the CDR3 CASSLGEGYGYTF. Here is the DNA: TGTGCCAGCAGCTTGGGGGAGGGCTATGGCTACACCTTC. The sequence joins TRBV5-4 to TRBJ1-2; the D gene remains uncertain. The germline V gene encodes CDR1 SGHNT and CDR2 YYREEE (reference sequence). The CDR3, from cysteine to phenylalanine, totals 13 residues. The DNA shown is the 39-base CDR3, in frame from base 1. V loses 0 bases, J loses 4 bases, and the germline ends lie 7 bases apart.